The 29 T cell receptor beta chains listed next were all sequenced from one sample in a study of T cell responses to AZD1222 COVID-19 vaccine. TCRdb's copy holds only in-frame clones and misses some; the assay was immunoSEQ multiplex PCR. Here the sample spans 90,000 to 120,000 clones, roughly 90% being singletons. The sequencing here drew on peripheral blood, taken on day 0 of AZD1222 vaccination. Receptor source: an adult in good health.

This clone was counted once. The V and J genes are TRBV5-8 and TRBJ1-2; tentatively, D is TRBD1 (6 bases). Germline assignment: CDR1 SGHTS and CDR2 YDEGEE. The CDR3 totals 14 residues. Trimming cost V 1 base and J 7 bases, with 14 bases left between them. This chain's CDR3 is CASSLRTVAGGYTF. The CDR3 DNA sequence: TGTGCCAGCAGCTTGCGGACAGTTGCCGGTGGCTACACCTTC.

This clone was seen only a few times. DNA of the CDR3: TGTGCCAGCAGCTTACTGGGGGAGGAGGCTAACTACGAGCAGTACTTC. It encodes CASSLLGEEANYEQYF. This chain connects TRBV7-2 to TRBJ2-7; TRBD2 might be the D (6 bases). Germline CDR1 reads SGHTA; CDR2 reads FQGNSA. CDR3 size: 16 residues. With 2 bases removed from V and 3 bases from J, the gap between germline ends came to 17 bases.

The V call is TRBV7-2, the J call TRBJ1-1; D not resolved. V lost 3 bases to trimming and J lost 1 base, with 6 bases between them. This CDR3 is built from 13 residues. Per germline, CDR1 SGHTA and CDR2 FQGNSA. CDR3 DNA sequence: TGTGCCAGCAGCTTTGCCTGGAACACTGAAGCTTTCTTT. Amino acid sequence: CASSFAWNTEAFF.

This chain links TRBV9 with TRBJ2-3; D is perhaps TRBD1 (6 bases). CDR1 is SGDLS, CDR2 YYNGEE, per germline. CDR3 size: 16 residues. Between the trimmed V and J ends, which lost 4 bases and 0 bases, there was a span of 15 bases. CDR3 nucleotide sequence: TGTGCCAGCAGCTCGGGACATCAGTTTAGCACAGATACGCAGTATTTT. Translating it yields CASSSGHQFSTDTQYF.

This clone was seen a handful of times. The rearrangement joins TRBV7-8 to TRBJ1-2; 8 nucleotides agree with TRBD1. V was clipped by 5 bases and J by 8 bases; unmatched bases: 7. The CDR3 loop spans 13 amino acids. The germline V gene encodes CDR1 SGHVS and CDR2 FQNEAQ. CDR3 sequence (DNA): TGTGCCAGCAGCCCAGACAGGGGTGGCGGCTACACCTTC. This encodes CASSPDRGGGYTF.

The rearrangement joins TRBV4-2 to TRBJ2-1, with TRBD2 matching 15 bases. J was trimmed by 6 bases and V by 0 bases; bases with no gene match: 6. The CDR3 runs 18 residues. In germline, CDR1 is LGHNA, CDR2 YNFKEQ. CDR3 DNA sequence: TGTGCCAGCAGCCAAGACTGGACTAGCGGGAGGGCGGGCAATGAGCAGTTCTTC. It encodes CASSQDWTSGRAGNEQFF.

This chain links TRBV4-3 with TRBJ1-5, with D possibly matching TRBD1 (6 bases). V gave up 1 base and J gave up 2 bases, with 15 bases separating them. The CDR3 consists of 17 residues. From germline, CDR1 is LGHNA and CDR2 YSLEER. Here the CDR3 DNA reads TGCGCCAGCAGCCAAGGACTTTTCGGGGGCGGCAATCAGCCCCAGCATTTT. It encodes CASSQGLFGGGNQPQHF.

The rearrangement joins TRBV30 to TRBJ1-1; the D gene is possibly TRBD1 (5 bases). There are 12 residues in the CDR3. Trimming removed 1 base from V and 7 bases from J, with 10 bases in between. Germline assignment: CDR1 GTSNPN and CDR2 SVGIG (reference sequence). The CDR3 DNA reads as TGTGCCTGGAGTGACCAGGGAATTGAAGCTTTCTTT. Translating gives CAWSDQGIEAFF.

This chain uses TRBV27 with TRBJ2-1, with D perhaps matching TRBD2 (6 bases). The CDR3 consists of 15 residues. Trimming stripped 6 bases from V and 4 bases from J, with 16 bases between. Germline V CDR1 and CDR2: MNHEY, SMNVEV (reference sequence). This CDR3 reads CASSPPGLAYNEQFF. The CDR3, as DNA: TGTGCCAGCAGCCCCCCGGGACTGGCTTACAATGAGCAGTTCTTC.

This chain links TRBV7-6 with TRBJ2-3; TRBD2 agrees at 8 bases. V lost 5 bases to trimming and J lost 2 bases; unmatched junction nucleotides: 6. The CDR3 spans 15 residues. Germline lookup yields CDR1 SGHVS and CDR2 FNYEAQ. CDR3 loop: CASSPGGRITDTQYF. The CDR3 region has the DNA TGTGCCAGCAGCCCGGGGGGGAGAATCACAGATACGCAGTATTTT.

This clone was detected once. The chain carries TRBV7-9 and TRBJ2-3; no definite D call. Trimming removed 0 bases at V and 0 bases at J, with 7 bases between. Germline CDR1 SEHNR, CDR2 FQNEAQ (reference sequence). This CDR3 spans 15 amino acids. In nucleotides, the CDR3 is TGTGCCAGCAGCTTAGCGGTAGGGAGCACAGATACGCAGTATTTT. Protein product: CASSLAVGSTDTQYF.

The CDR3 sequence is CASSLLAGSGTDTQYF. The CDR3 nucleotides are TGTGCCAGCAGTCTCCTAGCGGGCTCTGGCACAGATACGCAGTATTTT. V is TRBV27 and J is TRBJ2-3; 8 bases match TRBD2. V lost 5 bases, J lost 1 base, and 8 bases stayed unmatched. CDR1 is MNHEY and CDR2 is SMNVEV in the germline V gene (reference sequence). The CDR3 contains 16 residues.

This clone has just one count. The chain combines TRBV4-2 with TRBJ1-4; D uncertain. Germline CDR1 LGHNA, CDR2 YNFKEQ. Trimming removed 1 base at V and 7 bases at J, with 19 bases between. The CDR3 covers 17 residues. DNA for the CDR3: TGTGCCAGCAGCCAAGTCCGGGTCTCGCAGGAGGGTGAAAAACTGTTTTTT. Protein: CASSQVRVSQEGEKLFF.

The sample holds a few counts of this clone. This CDR3 is CASSLRFYEKLFF. The CDR3 DNA is TGTGCCAGCAGCCTAAGATTTTATGAAAAACTGTTTTTT. This chain links TRBV27 with TRBJ1-4; D is undetermined. V shed 6 bases and J shed 6 bases, with 11 bases lying between them. Germline lookup yields CDR1 MNHEY and CDR2 SMNVEV (reference sequence). The CDR3 totals 13 residues. Full variable domain (missing parts from reference TRBV27 and TRBJ1-4): EAQVTQNPRYLITVTGKKLTVTCSQNMNHEYMSWYRQDPGLGLRQIYYSMNVEVTDKGDVPEGYKVSRKEKRNFPLILESPSPNQTSLYFCASSLRFYEKLFFGSGTQLSVL.

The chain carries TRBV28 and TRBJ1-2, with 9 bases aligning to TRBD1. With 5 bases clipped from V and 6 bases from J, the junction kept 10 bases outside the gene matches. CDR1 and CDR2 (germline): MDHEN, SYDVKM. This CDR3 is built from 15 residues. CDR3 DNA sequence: TGTGCCAGCAGTCCCCCTGGGGGACAGGGCCATGGCTACACCTTC. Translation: CASSPPGGQGHGYTF.

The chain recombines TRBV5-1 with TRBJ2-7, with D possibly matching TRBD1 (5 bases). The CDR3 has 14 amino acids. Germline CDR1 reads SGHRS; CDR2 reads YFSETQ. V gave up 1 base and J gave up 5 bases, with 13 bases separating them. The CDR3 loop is CASSLNGRAHEQYF. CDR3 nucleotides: TGCGCCAGCAGCTTGAATGGCAGGGCCCACGAGCAGTACTTC.

CDR3 in amino acids: CASSINAANYGYTF. CDR3 nucleotides: TGTGCCAGTAGTATCAACGCAGCTAACTATGGCTACACCTTC. The rearrangement uses TRBV19 and TRBJ1-2; D is undetermined. Germline V gene data show CDR1 as LNHDA and CDR2 as SQIVND (reference sequence). Trimming stripped 3 bases from V and 0 bases from J, with 8 bases between. The CDR3 contains 14 residues.

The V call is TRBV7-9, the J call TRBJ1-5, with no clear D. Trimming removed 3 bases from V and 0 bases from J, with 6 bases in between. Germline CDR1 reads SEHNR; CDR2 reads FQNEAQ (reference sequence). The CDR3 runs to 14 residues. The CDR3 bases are TGTGCCAGCAGCTTGTCACTTAGCAATCAGCCCCAGCATTTT. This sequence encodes CASSLSLSNQPQHF.

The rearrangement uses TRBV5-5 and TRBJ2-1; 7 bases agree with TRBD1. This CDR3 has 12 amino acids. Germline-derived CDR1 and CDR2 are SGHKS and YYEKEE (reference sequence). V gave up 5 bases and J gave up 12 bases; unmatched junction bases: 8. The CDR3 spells CASSSRGLGQFF. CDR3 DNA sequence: TGTGCCAGCAGTTCTAGGGGGCTTGGGCAGTTCTTC.

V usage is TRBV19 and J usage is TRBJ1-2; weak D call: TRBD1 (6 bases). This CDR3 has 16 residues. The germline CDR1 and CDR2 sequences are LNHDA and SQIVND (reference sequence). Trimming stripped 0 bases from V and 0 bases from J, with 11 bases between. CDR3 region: CASSIEGTPTNYGYTF. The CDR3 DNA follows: TGTGCCAGTAGTATAGAAGGGACACCTACTAACTATGGCTACACCTTC. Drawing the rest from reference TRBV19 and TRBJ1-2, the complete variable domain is DGGITQSPKYLFRKEGQNVTLSCEQNLNHDAMYWYRQDPGQGLRLIYYSQIVNDFQKGDIAEGYSVSREKKESFPLTVTSAQKNPTAFYLCASSIEGTPTNYGYTFGSGTRLTVV.

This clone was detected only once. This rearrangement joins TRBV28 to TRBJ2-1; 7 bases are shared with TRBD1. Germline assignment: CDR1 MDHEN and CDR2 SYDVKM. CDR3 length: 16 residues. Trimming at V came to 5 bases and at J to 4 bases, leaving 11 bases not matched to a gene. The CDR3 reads CASSLYTGTEYNEQFF. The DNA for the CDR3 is TGTGCCAGCAGTCTCTACACCGGGACAGAGTACAATGAGCAGTTCTTC. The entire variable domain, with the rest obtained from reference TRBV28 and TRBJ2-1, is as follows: DVKVTQSSRYLVKRTGEKVFLECVQDMDHENMFWYRQDPGLGLRLIYFSYDVKMKEKGDIPEGYSVSREKKERFSLILESASTNQTSMYLCASSLYTGTEYNEQFFGPGTRLTVL.

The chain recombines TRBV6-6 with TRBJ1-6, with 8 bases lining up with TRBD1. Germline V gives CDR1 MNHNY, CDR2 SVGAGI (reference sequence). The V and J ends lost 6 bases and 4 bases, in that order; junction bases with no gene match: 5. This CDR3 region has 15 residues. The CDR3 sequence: CASSADREYNSPLHF. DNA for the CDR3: TGTGCCAGCAGCGCGGACAGGGAATATAATTCACCCCTCCACTTT.

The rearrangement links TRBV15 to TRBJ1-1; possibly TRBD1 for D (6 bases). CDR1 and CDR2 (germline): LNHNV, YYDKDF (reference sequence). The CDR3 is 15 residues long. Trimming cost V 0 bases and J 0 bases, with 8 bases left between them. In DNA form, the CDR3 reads TGTGCCACCAGCAGAGAAACAGGGATGAACACTGAAGCTTTCTTT. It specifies CATSRETGMNTEAFF.

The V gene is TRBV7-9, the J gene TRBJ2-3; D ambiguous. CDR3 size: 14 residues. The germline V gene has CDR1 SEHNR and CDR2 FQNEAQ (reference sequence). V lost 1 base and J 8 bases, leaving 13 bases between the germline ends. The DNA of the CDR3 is TGTGCCAGCAGCTTAGAAGGTGCGGTTAGTACGCAGTATTTT. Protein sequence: CASSLEGAVSTQYF.

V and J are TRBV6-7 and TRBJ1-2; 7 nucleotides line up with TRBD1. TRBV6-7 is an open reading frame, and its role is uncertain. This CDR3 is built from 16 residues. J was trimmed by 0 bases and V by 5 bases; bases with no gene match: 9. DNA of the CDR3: TGTGCCAGCAGTCACCCCACAGGGGAGGCTAACTATGGCTACACCTTC. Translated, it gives CASSHPTGEANYGYTF.

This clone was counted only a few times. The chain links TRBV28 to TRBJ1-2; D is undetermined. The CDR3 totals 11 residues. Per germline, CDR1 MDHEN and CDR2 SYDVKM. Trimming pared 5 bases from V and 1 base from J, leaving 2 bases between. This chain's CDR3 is CASSSNYGYTF. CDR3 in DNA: TGTGCCAGCAGTAGTAACTATGGCTACACCTTC.

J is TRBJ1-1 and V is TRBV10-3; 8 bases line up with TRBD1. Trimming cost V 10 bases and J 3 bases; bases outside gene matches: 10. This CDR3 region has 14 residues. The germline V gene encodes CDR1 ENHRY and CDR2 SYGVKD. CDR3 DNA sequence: TGTGCCAACAAGCAGGGGGCGGGGGACACTGAAGCTTTCTTT. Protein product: CANKQGAGDTEAFF.

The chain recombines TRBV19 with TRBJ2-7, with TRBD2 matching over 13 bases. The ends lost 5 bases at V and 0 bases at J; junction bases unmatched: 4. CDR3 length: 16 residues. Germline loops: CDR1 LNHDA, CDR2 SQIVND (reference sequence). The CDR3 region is CASSSGLAGVSYEQYF. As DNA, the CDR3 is TGTGCCAGTAGTTCCGGACTAGCGGGAGTCTCCTACGAGCAGTACTTC.

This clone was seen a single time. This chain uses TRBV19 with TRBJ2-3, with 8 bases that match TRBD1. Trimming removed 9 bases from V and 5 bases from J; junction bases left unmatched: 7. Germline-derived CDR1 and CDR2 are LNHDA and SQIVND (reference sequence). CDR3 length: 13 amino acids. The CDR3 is CASRTGNGDTQYF. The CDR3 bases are TGTGCCAGCAGGACAGGGAACGGAGATACGCAGTATTTT.